These T cell receptor beta chains were read from a single sample in a study of shared clonotypes between healthy human individuals. The method was immunoSEQ multiplex PCR; TCRdb's version includes in-frame clones alone and lacks a portion of them. The sample has approximately 2.1 million clones, approximately 95% seen once. The sample taken for sequencing was naive CD4+ T cells from PBMCs. Receptors were obtained from a man aged 18-30 years in good health. Some clones in this sample may be carry-over from other donors' samples. CDR3s include the opening cysteine and the closing phenylalanine or tryptophan. The order of the fields is J gene, clone size, V gene, D gene, CDR3 protein, CDR3 DNA. The D gene is left open where the match is weak. Clone sizes are given selectively: once, few, many, or a class where the clone is expanded.

TRBJ1-1,.,TRBV2,TRBD1,CASSRQGEATEAFF,TGTGCCAGCAGTCGACAGGGCGAGGCCACTGAAGCTTTCTTT
TRBJ1-4,.,TRBV28,TRBD1,CATTPPRQGSEKLFF,TGTGCCACCACTCCCCCTCGACAGGGGAGTGAAAAACTGTTTTTT
TRBJ1-5,.,TRBV28,TRBD1,CASSITGGAQPQHF,TGTGCCAGCAGTATTACAGGGGGCGCTCAGCCCCAGCATTTT
TRBJ2-7,.,TRBV15,.,CATSRGKDEQYF,TGTGCCACCAGCAGAGGAAAGGATGAGCAGTACTTC
TRBJ1-2,.,TRBV29-1,.,CSVPGPANYGYTF,TGCAGCGTACCGGGGCCAGCTAACTATGGCTACACCTTC
TRBJ1-1,.,TRBV2,.,CASSEGSGGFF,TGTGCCAGCAGTGAAGGGTCCGGGGGGTTCTTT
TRBJ2-7,once,TRBV29-1,.,CSVVGRASYEQYF,TGCAGCGTTGTTGGCAGGGCATCTTACGAGCAGTACTTC
TRBJ1-3,.,TRBV25-1,.,CASSDARARNTIYF,TGTGCCAGCAGTGACGCGAGGGCTCGAAACACCATATATTTT
TRBJ1-5,.,TRBV6-5,.,CASRSLYSNQPQHF,TGTGCCAGCCGCAGTCTATATAGCAATCAGCCCCAGCATTTT
TRBJ2-3,.,TRBV30,.,CAWTRGSDTQYF,TGTGCCTGGACTCGTGGGTCAGATACGCAGTATTTT
TRBJ1-4,.,TRBV30,.,CAWSPGGAEKLFF,TGTGCCTGGAGTCCCGGAGGCGCGGAGAAACTGTTTTTT